A selection of T cell receptor beta chains follows, all from one sample in a study of cytomegalovirus exposure and HLA in healthy donors. The protocol was immunoSEQ multiplex PCR, while the TCRdb copy is restricted to in-frame clones and leaves out a portion. The sample includes about 120,000 clones, roughly 82% of them seen just once. Sample: PBMCs. The receptors were gathered from a man aged 18 to 30 in good health and CMV-seropositive. Each CDR3 is given without its conserved first and last residue. The order of the fields is V gene, clone size, CDR3 protein. Some rows mark clone size as missing; the rest say once, few, many or name a class of expanded clone.

TRBV6-4	-	ASSELDSSYNEQF
TRBV27	-	TTTTGIGSDGYT
TRBV10-1	few	ASRPGTSGYEQY
TRBV29-1	-	SVRSRGRMNTEAF
TRBV7-2	-	ASSLGGLAGGSETQY
TRBV9	-	ASSVDRENTEAF
TRBV13	-	ASTGTGGSTGELF
TRBV27	-	ASSLRHDTEAF
TRBV7-9	few	ASSLGLTDTDTQY
TRBV29-1	-	SAGQGGNSPLH
TRBV6-5	-	ASSYSRGHGANVLT
TRBV19	few	ASSQTGTSPNYGYT
TRBV5-4	-	ASSSEDRVGQETQY
TRBV7-7	-	ASSYADRANTEAF
TRBV19	few	ASSQASGANVLT
TRBV5-1	-	ASSLQGIRTEAF
TRBV9	-	ASSGGQGAGTEAF
TRBV7-9	-	ASSRPGGGLTNEKLF
TRBV6-1	-	ASRENTEAF
TRBV14	-	ASSRSGGNQPQH
TRBV30	-	AWSVAGSGGYT
TRBV27	-	ASRPIQGRTYSTDTQY
TRBV25-1	few	ASSMLAGNEQF
TRBV4-1	few	ASSGQGARGYT
TRBV4-1	-	ASSQELGVETQY
TRBV7-6	-	ASSRSGGGEQF
TRBV13	-	ASSLISAQETQY
TRBV6-1	-	ASSVSVNEQF
TRBV29-1	-	SVERFYGYT
TRBV14	-	ASSLRAEVGTEAF
TRBV18	-	ASSPKYTGGTEAF